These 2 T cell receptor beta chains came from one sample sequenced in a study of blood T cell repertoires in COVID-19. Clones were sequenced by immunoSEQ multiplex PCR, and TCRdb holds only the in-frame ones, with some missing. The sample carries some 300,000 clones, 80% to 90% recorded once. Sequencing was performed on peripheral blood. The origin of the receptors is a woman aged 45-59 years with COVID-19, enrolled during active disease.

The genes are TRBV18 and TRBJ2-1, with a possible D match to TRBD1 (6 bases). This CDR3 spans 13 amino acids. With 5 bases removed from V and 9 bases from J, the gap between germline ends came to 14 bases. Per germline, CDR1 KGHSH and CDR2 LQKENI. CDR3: CASSTHRDSEQFF. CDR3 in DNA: TGTGCCAGCTCAACCCACAGGGATAGTGAGCAGTTCTTC.

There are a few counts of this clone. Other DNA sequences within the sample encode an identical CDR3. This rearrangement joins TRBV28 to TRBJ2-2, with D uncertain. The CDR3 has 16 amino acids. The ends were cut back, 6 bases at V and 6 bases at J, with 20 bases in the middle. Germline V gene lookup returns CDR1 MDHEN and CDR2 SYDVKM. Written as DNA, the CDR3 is TGTGCCAGCAGCCTCCTCGGGTCCATCGGCTCCGGGGAGCTGTTTTTT. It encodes CASSLLGSIGSGELFF.